Shown below are 2 T cell receptor beta chains from a single sample sequenced in a study of cytomegalovirus exposure and HLA in healthy donors. Researchers ran the PCR with 60 Vbeta and 13 Jbeta primers. Using immunoSEQ multiplex PCR, the repertoire was profiled, and TCRdb retains in-frame clones only, with some absent. Among some 71,000 clones listed, 76% were seen once. The sequenced material came from PBMCs. These receptor sequences come from a man younger than 30 in good health and CMV-seronegative.

The V gene is TRBV10-1, the J gene TRBJ1-1; D call uncertain. The germline V gene has CDR1 WNHNN and CDR2 SYGVQD (reference sequence). Trimming stripped 0 bases from V and 11 bases from J, with 13 bases between. The CDR3 totals 13 residues. CDR3 DNA: TGCGCCAGCAGTGAGTCTGCACAGCCGGCCGCTTTCTTT. This gives the protein CASSESAQPAAFF.

This chain links TRBV5-4 with TRBJ2-1; 12 nucleotides match TRBD1. The CDR3 is 16 residues long. Germline V CDR1 and CDR2: SGHNT, YYREEE (reference sequence). Trimming took 0 bases from V and 4 from J; bases not matched to a gene: 2. CDR3 sequence: CASSLAGQGAYNEQFF. Written as DNA, the CDR3 is TGTGCCAGCAGCTTGGCGGGACAGGGGGCTTACAATGAGCAGTTCTTC.